This T cell receptor beta chain was observed in a study of T cell repertoires in cytomegalovirus infection. One entry per CDR3 protein, called by TCRdb with MiXCR from the reads. The profile shows about half a million distinct CDR3 sequences, roughly a third of them singletons. CDR3 length: 13 residues. The germline V gene encodes CDR1 DFQATT and CDR2 SNEGSKA (reference sequence). The V end was cut by 3 bases, the J end by 5 bases, with 12 bases between. Remarks on this clonotype: The antigen remains unidentified.

Sequenced here: cultured PBMCs, sampled from culture after CMV antigen stimulation. The V call is TRBV20-1, the J call TRBJ2-3; D not certain. The clonotype originates from a human donor in good health (CMV status not recorded). Some clones in this sample may be carry-over from other donors' samples. The CDR3 region is CSASRAEKDTQYF. The CDR3 DNA is TGCAGTGCTAGTCGGGCGGAGAAAGATACGCAGTATTTT.